The T cell receptor (beta chain) under discussion was sequenced for a study of blood T cell repertoires in COVID-19. The overall study: Specimens from acute and convalescent COVID-19 originated in the United States, Italy and Spain.

The data were produced by immunoSEQ multiplex PCR, yet TCRdb's version contains in-frame clones alone and is incomplete. This table has about 20,000 clones, more than 70% appearing once. Individuals aged 18 to 89 years were recruited from around 22 US areas. Among Cohort 3 donors, those recovered had two negative PCRs, clearance, or symptom resolution. Germline V gene lookup returns CDR1 LNHDA and CDR2 SQIVND (reference sequence). This CDR3 is built from 15 residues. V was clipped by 4 bases and J by 5 bases, with 17 bases between them. Input material: PBMCs or T cells enriched from blood (not recorded which). The chain is built from TRBV19 and TRBJ1-1; tentatively, D is TRBD1 (6 bases). The source of this sequence is a woman in her thirties who had recovered from COVID-19. In nucleotides, the CDR3 is TGTGCCAGTAGTAATGAGTTGGCAGGGGAGACTGAAGCTTTCTTT. Encoded protein: CASSNELAGETEAFF. The whole variable domain, remainder taken from reference TRBV19 and TRBJ1-1, is DGGITQSPKYLFRKEGQNVTLSCEQNLNHDAMYWYRQDPGQGLRLIYYSQIVNDFQKGDIAEGYSVSREKKESFPLTVTSAQKNPTAFYLCASSNELAGETEAFFGQGTRLTVV.